This entry concerns a single TCR beta chain. Data came from immunoSEQ multiplex PCR; TCRdb stores just in-frame clones and leaves some out. The data show approximately 17,000 clones, almost 85% seen once. This sample was taken from a study of T cell changes during pregnancy in multiple sclerosis. The germline V gene has CDR1 SGHTS and CDR2 YDEGEE. Trimming pared 0 bases from V and 8 bases from J, leaving 5 bases between. The CDR3 length is 12 residues. The sample here was CD8+ T cells from peripheral blood mononuclear cells, taken in the second trimester of pregnancy. The receptor's source is a female donor in good health, enrolled as a control in a pregnancy study. The rearrangement uses TRBV5-8 and TRBJ1-4; D is possibly TRBD1 (5 bases). CDR3 sequence reads: CASSLDREKLFF. The CDR3 nucleotides read TGTGCCAGCAGCTTGGACAGGGAAAAACTGTTTTTT.